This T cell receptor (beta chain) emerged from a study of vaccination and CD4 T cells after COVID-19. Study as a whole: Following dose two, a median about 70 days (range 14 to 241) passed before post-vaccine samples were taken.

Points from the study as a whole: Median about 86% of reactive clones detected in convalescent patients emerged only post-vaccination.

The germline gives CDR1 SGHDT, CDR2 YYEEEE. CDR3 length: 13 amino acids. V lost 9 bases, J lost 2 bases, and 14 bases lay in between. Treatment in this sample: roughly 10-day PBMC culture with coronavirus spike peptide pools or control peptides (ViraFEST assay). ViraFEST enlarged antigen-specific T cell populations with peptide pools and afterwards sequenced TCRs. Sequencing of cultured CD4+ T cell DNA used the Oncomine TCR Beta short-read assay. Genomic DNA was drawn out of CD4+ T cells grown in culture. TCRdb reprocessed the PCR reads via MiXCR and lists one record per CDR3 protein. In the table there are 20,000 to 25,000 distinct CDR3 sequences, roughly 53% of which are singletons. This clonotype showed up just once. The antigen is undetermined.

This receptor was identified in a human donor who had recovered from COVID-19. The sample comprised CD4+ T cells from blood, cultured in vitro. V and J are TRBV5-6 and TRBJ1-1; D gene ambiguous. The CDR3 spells CATRGVGNTEAFF. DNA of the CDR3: TGTGCCACCAGAGGCGTGGGTAACACTGAAGCTTTCTTT.